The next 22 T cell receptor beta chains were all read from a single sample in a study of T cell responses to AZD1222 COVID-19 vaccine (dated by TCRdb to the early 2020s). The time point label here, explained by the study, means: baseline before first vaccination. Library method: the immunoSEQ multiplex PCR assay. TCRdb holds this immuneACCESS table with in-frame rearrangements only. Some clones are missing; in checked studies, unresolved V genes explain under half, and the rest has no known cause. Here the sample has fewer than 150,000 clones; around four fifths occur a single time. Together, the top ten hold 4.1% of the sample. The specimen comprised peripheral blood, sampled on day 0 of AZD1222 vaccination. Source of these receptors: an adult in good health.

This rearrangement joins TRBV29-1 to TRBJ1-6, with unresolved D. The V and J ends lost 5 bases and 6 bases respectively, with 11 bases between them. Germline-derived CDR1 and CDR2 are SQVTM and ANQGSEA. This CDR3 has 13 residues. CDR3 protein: CSVQIKPNSPLHF. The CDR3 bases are TGCAGCGTTCAAATTAAACCTAATTCACCCCTCCACTTT.

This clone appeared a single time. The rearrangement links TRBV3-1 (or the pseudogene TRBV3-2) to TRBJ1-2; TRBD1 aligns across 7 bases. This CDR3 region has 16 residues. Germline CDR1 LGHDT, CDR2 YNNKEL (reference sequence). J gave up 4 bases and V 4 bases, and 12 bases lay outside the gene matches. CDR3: CASSPFPQGGGYGYTF. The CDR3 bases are TGTGCCAGCAGCCCCTTTCCCCAGGGGGGAGGCTATGGCTACACCTTC.

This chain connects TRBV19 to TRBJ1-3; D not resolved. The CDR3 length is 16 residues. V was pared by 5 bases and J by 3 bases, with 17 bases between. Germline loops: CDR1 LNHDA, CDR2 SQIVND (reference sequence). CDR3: CASSPSGRKDGNTIYF. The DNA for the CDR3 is TGTGCCAGTAGTCCCTCAGGTCGGAAAGATGGAAACACCATATATTTT. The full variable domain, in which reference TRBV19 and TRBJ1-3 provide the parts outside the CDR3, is DGGITQSPKYLFRKEGQNVTLSCEQNLNHDAMYWYRQDPGQGLRLIYYSQIVNDFQKGDIAEGYSVSREKKESFPLTVTSAQKNPTAFYLCASSPSGRKDGNTIYFGEGSWLTVV.

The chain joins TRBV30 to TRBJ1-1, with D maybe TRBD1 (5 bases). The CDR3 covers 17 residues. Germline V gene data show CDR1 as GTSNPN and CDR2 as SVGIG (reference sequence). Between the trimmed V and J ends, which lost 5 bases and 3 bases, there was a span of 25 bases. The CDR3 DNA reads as TGTGCCTGGGGTGGCTGGGAGGGGCTCGCGGCGGACACTGAAGCTTTCTTT. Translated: CAWGGWEGLAADTEAFF.

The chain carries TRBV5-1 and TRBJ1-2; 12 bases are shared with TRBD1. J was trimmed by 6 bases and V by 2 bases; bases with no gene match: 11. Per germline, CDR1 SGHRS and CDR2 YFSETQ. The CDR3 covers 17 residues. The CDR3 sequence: CASSLGTGGLPVNGYTF. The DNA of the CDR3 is TGCGCCAGCAGCTTAGGGACAGGGGGCCTCCCTGTCAATGGCTACACCTTC.

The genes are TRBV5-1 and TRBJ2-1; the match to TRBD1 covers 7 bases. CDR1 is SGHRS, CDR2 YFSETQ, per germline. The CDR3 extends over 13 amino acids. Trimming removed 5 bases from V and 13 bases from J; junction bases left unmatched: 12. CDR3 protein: CASSSEIRDRQFF. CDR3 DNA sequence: TGCGCCAGCAGTTCAGAGATCCGGGACAGACAGTTCTTC.

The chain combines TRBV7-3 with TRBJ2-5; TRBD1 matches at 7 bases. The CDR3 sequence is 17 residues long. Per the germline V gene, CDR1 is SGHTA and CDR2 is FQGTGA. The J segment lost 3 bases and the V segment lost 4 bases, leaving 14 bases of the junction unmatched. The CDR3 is CASSSSGDRILKETQYF. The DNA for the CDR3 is TGTGCCAGCAGCTCTAGTGGGGACAGAATACTTAAAGAGACCCAGTACTTC. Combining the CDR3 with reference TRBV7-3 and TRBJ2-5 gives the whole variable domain GAGVSQTPSNKVTEKGKYVELRCDPISGHTALYWYRQSLGQGPEFLIYFQGTGAADDSGLPNDRFFAVRPEGSVSTLKIQRTERGDSAVYLCASSSSGDRILKETQYFGPGTRLLVL.

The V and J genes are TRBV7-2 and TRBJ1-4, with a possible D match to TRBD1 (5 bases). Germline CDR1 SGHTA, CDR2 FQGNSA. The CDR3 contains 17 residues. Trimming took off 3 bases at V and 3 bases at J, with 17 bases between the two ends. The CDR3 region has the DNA TGTGCCAGCAGCTTGCGAGGTCTGACAGTCTCTAATGAAAAACTGTTTTTT. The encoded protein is CASSLRGLTVSNEKLFF.

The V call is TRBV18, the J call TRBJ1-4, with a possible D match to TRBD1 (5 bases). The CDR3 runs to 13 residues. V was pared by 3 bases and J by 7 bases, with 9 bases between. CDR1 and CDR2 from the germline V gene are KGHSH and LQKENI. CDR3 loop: CASSPGLSEKLFF. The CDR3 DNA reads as TGTGCCAGCTCACCGGGACTGTCTGAAAAACTGTTTTTT.

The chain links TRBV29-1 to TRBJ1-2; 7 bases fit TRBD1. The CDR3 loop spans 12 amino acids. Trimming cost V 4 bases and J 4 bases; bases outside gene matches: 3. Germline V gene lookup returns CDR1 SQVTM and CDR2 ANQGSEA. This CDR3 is CSVGQGSYGYTF. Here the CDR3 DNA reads TGCAGCGTTGGACAGGGATCCTATGGCTACACCTTC.

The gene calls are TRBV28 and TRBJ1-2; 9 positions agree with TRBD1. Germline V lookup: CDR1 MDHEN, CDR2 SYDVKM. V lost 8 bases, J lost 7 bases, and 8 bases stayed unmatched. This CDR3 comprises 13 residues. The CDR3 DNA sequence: TGTGCCAGCCTGACAGGGGGTTGGGGTGGCTACACCTTC. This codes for CASLTGGWGGYTF.

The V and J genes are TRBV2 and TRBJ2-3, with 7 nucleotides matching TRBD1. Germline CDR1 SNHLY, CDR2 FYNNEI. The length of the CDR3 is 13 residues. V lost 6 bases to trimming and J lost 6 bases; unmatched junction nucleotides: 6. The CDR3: CASRMTGSDTQYF. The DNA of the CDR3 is TGTGCCAGCAGAATGACAGGGTCGGATACGCAGTATTTT.

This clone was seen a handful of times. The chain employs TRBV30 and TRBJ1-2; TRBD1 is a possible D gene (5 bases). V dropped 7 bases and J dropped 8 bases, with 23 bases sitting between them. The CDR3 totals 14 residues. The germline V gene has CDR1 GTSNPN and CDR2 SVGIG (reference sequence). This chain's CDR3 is CAFLLQDATKGYTF. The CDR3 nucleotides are TGTGCCTTCCTTTTACAGGACGCTACGAAGGGCTACACCTTC.

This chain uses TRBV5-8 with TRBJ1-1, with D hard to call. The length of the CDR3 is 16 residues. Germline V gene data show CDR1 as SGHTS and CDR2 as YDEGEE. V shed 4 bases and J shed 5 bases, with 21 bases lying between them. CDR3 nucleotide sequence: TGTGCCAGCAGCCCCCCTCGGGCGGCCTGGACGACTGAAGCTTTCTTT. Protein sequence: CASSPPRAAWTTEAFF.

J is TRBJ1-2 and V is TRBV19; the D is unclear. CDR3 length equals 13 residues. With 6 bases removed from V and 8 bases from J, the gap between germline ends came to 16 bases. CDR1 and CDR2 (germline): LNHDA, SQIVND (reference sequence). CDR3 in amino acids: CASSPGLRSGYTF. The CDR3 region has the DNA TGTGCCAGTAGCCCCGGACTAAGGAGCGGCTACACCTTC.

DNA of the CDR3: TGTGCCAGCAGCCCGCGCCGTGAGTCGCATGGCTACACCTTC. It encodes CASSPRRESHGYTF. The rearrangement links TRBV9 to TRBJ1-2; D is uncertain. This CDR3 has 14 residues. The germline V and J ends were trimmed by 4 bases and 6 bases, with 16 bases remaining between them. From germline, CDR1 is SGDLS and CDR2 YYNGEE.

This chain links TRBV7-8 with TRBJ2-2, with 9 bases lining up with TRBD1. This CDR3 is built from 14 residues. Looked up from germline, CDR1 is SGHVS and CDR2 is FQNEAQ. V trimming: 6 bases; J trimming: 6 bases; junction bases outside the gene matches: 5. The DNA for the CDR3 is TGTGCCAGCAGGATCACAGGGGGCCCCGGGGAGCTGTTTTTT. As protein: CASRITGGPGELFF.

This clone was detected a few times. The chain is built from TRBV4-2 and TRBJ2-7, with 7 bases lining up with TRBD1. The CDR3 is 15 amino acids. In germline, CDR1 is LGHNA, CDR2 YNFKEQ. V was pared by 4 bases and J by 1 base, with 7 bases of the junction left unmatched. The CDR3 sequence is CASSLGTAPSYEQYF. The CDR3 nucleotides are TGTGCCAGCAGCCTCGGGACAGCTCCTTCCTACGAGCAGTACTTC.

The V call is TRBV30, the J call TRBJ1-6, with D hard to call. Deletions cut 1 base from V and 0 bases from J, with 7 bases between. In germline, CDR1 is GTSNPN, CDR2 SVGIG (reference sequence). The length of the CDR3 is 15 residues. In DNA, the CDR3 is TGTGCCTGGAGTGGCCTTAGCTCCTATAATTCACCCCTCCACTTT. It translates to CAWSGLSSYNSPLHF.

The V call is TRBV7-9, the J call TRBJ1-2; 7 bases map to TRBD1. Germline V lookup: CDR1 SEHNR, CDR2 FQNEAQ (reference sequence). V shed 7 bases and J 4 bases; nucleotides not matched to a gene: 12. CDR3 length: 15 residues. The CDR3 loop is CASTTLTGSGYGYTF. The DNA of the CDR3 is TGTGCCAGCACCACCCTGACAGGGTCTGGCTATGGCTACACCTTC.

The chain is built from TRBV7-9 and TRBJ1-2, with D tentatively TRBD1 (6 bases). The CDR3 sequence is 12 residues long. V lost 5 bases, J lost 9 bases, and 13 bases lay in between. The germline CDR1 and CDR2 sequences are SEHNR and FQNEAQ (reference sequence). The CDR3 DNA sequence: TGTGCCAGCAGCCTAGACAGGCGAAGCTACACCTTC. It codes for CASSLDRRSYTF.

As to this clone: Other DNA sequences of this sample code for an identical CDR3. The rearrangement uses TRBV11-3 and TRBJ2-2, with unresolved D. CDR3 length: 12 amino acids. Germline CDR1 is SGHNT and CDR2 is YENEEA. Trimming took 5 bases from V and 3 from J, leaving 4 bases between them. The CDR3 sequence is CASSPDTGELFF. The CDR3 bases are TGTGCCAGCAGCCCTGACACCGGGGAGCTGTTTTTT.